These 21 T cell receptor beta chains originate from one sample sequenced in a study of long-term antiretroviral therapy in people with HIV. Investigators performed immunoSEQ version v3.0 at survey level. Some clones are missing from TCRdb's copy, which holds only in-frame ones; the method was immunoSEQ multiplex PCR. Here the sample spans more than 45,000 clones, about 81% being singletons. The source was unsorted PBMCs, collected 0.8 years after starting antiretroviral therapy. These receptors were collected from a woman aged 18 to 35 with HIV.

J is TRBJ1-3 and V is TRBV25-1; D is undetermined. The germline V gene has CDR1 MGHDK and CDR2 SYGVNS. The germline V and J ends were trimmed by 11 bases and 3 bases, with 14 bases remaining between them. The CDR3 is 13 residues long. The CDR3 DNA reads TGTGCCCCGCGTCCCCCGTGTGGAAACACCATATATTTT. Amino acid sequence: CAPRPPCGNTIYF. The full variable domain, its missing parts supplied by reference TRBV25-1 and TRBJ1-3, is EADIYQTPRYLVIGTGKKITLECSQTMGHDKMYWYQQDPGMELHLIHYSYGVNSTEKGDLSSESTVSRIRTEHFPLTLESARPSHTSQYLCAPRPPCGNTIYFGEGSWLTVV.

The chain recombines TRBV13 with TRBJ2-7; tentatively, D is TRBD1 (5 bases). Germline lookup yields CDR1 PRHDT and CDR2 FYEKMQ (reference sequence). The CDR3 runs to 13 residues. Trimming took off 2 bases at V and 6 bases at J, with 11 bases between the two ends. The CDR3 is CASSLPGPSEQYF. CDR3 DNA: TGTGCCAGCAGCTTACCAGGGCCGAGCGAGCAGTACTTC.

This clone has just one count. This chain uses TRBV27 with TRBJ1-3, with TRBD1 identical over 10 bases. In germline, CDR1 is MNHEY, CDR2 SMNVEV (reference sequence). V was pared by 8 bases and J by 4 bases, with 5 bases of the junction left unmatched. This CDR3 is built from 14 residues. The CDR3 loop is CASVDRGRGNTIYF. The DNA of the CDR3 is TGTGCCAGCGTTGACAGGGGGCGAGGAAACACCATATATTTT.

The chain uses TRBV9 and TRBJ2-7; D gene unclear. CDR3 length: 14 amino acids. V was pared by 0 bases and J by 0 bases, with 7 bases between. CDR1 and CDR2 (germline): SGDLS, YYNGEE. Here the CDR3 reads CASSVVPSSYEQYF. CDR3 bases: TGTGCCAGCAGCGTAGTTCCCAGCTCCTACGAGCAGTACTTC.

V and J are TRBV11-3 and TRBJ2-4; D call uncertain. Germline V gene data show CDR1 as SGHNT and CDR2 as YENEEA. V was pared by 4 bases and J by 10 bases, with 14 bases between. The CDR3 is 13 residues long. In DNA form, the CDR3 reads TGTGCCAGCAGCTCTCCGGATCGAAGTATTCAGTACTTC. Amino acid sequence: CASSSPDRSIQYF.

V gene TRBV15 combines with J gene TRBJ2-5; D not resolved. The CDR3 is 16 residues long. Germline V gives CDR1 LNHNV, CDR2 YYDKDF (reference sequence). Trimming took 0 bases from V and 5 from J, leaving 16 bases between them. The CDR3 here is CATSRDGVIDGETQYF. CDR3 bases: TGTGCCACCAGCAGAGATGGGGTGATAGACGGGGAGACCCAGTACTTC.

The chain joins TRBV4-3 to TRBJ2-7; TRBD2 matches 9 bases. The CDR3 covers 17 residues. Germline V gives CDR1 LGHNA, CDR2 YSLEER. The junction had 13 bases not matched to a gene; V was cut back by 1 base and J by 6 bases. The CDR3 DNA follows: TGCGCCAGCAGCCAAGTCGTAGCGGGAGATACTACGGGCGAGCAGTACTTC. This codes for CASSQVVAGDTTGEQYF.

The V gene is TRBV15, the J gene TRBJ1-5; 7 bases agree with TRBD1. Per the germline V gene, CDR1 is LNHNV and CDR2 is YYDKDF (reference sequence). The V and J ends lost 3 bases and 4 bases, in that order; junction bases with no gene match: 3. CDR3 size: 14 residues. CDR3 amino acids: CATSRGQRNQPQHF. CDR3 DNA: TGTGCCACCAGCAGGGGACAGCGGAATCAGCCCCAGCATTTT. The variable domain in full, completed from reference TRBV15 and TRBJ1-5, reads DAMVIQNPRYQVTQFGKPVTLSCSQTLNHNVMYWYQQKSSQAPKLLFHYYDKDFNNEADTPDNFQSRRPNTSFCFLDIRSPGLGDTAMYLCATSRGQRNQPQHFGDGTRLSIL.

J is TRBJ2-7 and V is TRBV29-1; the match to TRBD1 covers 10 bases. Germline-derived CDR1 and CDR2 are SQVTM and ANQGSEA. Trimming took 1 base from V and 4 from J; bases not matched to a gene: 7. This CDR3 comprises 15 residues. The CDR3 is CSVEAKDRGQYEQYF. The DNA of the CDR3 is TGCAGCGTTGAAGCCAAAGACAGGGGGCAATACGAGCAGTACTTC.

The V and J genes are TRBV28 and TRBJ2-1; 11 positions match TRBD2. With 3 bases clipped from V and 8 bases from J, the junction kept 21 bases outside the gene matches. Germline V lookup: CDR1 MDHEN, CDR2 SYDVKM. This CDR3 is 20 amino acids long. The CDR3: CASSFPGTSGITPGIDEQFF. CDR3 nucleotide sequence: TGTGCCAGCAGTTTCCCCGGGACTAGCGGAATTACCCCGGGAATCGATGAGCAGTTCTTC.

The chain joins TRBV7-2 to TRBJ2-2, with D perhaps matching TRBD2 (5 bases). The CDR3 is made up of 15 amino acids. In germline, CDR1 is SGHTA, CDR2 FQGNSA. V shed 0 bases and J shed 0 bases, with 5 bases lying between them. The CDR3 region is CASSLAGANTGELFF. CDR3 bases: TGTGCCAGCAGCTTAGCGGGAGCGAACACCGGGGAGCTGTTTTTT.

J is TRBJ2-7 and V is TRBV27, with D perhaps TRBD2 (5 bases). The CDR3 sequence is 14 residues long. Germline V lookup: CDR1 MNHEY, CDR2 SMNVEV (reference sequence). Trimming stripped 9 bases from V and 2 bases from J, with 17 bases between. CDR3 in amino acids: CASTSGGRPYEQYF. For the CDR3, the DNA is TGTGCCAGTACTTCCGGAGGCAGACCCTACGAGCAGTACTTC.

This chain connects TRBV15 to TRBJ2-5; D unclear. Looked up from germline, CDR1 is LNHNV and CDR2 is YYDKDF (reference sequence). V shed 0 bases and J shed 5 bases, with 7 bases lying between them. The CDR3 extends over 13 amino acids. CDR3 sequence: CATSRDPKETQYF. The CDR3 nucleotides are TGTGCCACCAGCAGAGATCCGAAGGAGACCCAGTACTTC.

The CDR3 nucleotides are TGTGCCAGCAGCCTGGGACCGAACACTGAAGCTTTCTTT. Its protein is CASSLGPNTEAFF. The chain links TRBV11-3 to TRBJ1-1, with a tentative D call TRBD1 (5 bases). Between the trimmed V and J ends, which lost 5 bases and 1 base, there was a span of 8 bases. The germline gives CDR1 SGHNT, CDR2 YENEEA. The CDR3 is 13 residues long. Looking up the rest from reference TRBV11-3 and TRBJ1-1 gives the full variable domain: EAGVVQSPRYKIIEKKQPVAFWCNPISGHNTLYWYLQNLGQGPELLIRYENEEAVDDSQLPKDRFSAERLKGVDSTLKIQPAELGDSAVYLCASSLGPNTEAFFGQGTRLTVV.

The rearrangement uses TRBV4-3 and TRBJ1-4, with D hard to call. The CDR3 has 16 residues. From germline, CDR1 is LGHNA and CDR2 YSLEER. Between the trimmed V and J ends, which lost 0 bases and 4 bases, there was a span of 12 bases. The CDR3 coding sequence is TGCGCCAGCAGCCAAGATCAAGTCAGATATAATGAAAAACTGTTTTTT. Translated: CASSQDQVRYNEKLFF.

The rearrangement links TRBV7-9 to TRBJ1-1; D unresolved. Germline CDR1 is SEHNR and CDR2 is FQNEAQ (reference sequence). The CDR3 totals 10 residues. Trimming took 8 bases from V and 1 from J, leaving 2 bases between them. CDR3 loop: CASGNTEAFF. DNA of the CDR3: TGTGCCAGCGGGAACACTGAAGCTTTCTTT.

The chain is built from TRBV7-2 and TRBJ2-1, with 9 bases that match TRBD2. Per germline, CDR1 SGHTA and CDR2 FQGNSA. The CDR3 spans 15 residues. The V and J ends lost 5 bases and 9 bases, in that order; junction bases with no gene match: 11. The CDR3 bases are TGTGCCAGCAGCGCGGGGGGGGTAGGAGGCGGTGAGCAGTTCTTC. It translates to CASSAGGVGGGEQFF.

V usage is TRBV10-3 and J usage is TRBJ2-1; 11 bases match TRBD2. Germline assignment: CDR1 ENHRY and CDR2 SYGVKD. This CDR3 has 15 residues. V dropped 6 bases and J dropped 4; count of bases not matched to a gene: 5. CDR3 coding DNA: TGTGCCATCAGCACGACTAGCGGGGCTTACAATGAGCAGTTCTTC. Its translation is CAISTTSGAYNEQFF.

This clone was seen once. V usage is TRBV9 and J usage is TRBJ2-1, with 7 bases identical to TRBD2. The CDR3 spans 16 residues. Germline V gene sequence: CDR1 SGDLS, CDR2 YYNGEE. Trimming at V came to 3 bases and at J to 6 bases, leaving 12 bases not matched to a gene. CDR3 nucleotides: TGTGCCAGCAGCGAAATGATGGGGGGGTGGGGCAATGAGCAGTTCTTC. It specifies CASSEMMGGWGNEQFF. The full variable domain, its missing parts supplied by reference TRBV9 and TRBJ2-1, is DSGVTQTPKHLITATGQRVTLRCSPRSGDLSVYWYQQSLDQGLQFLIQYYNGEERAKGNILERFSAQQFPDLHSELNLSSLELGDSALYFCASSEMMGGWGNEQFFGPGTRLTVL.

The gene calls are TRBV7-2 and TRBJ1-1; 8 nucleotides line up with TRBD1. This CDR3 is built from 17 residues. Looked up from germline, CDR1 is SGHTA and CDR2 is FQGNSA. Trimming removed 3 bases from V and 1 base from J; junction bases left unmatched: 10. CDR3 amino acids: CASSLGIVGQGNTEAFF. The CDR3 DNA sequence: TGTGCCAGCAGCTTGGGGATTGTAGGACAGGGGAACACTGAAGCTTTCTTT.

The rearrangement links TRBV5-1 to TRBJ1-1; tentative D call: TRBD1 (6 bases). Trimming left V 0 bases short and J 4 bases short, with 13 bases between. CDR3 length: 15 amino acids. The germline CDR1 and CDR2 sequences are SGHRS and YFSETQ. The CDR3 DNA is TGCGCCAGCAGCTTGGTTTCAGGGGAGGGCACTGAAGCTTTCTTT. The encoded protein is CASSLVSGEGTEAFF. Full variable domain (outside the CDR3, taken from reference TRBV5-1 and TRBJ1-1): KAGVTQTPRYLIKTRGQQVTLSCSPISGHRSVSWYQQTPGQGLQFLFEYFSETQRNKGNFPGRFSGRQFSNSRSEMNVSTLELGDSALYLCASSLVSGEGTEAFFGQGTRLTVV.